The rows below give T cell receptor beta chains drawn from one sample of a study of blood T cells in healthy people across ages. A single record per CDR3 protein comes from TCRdb applying MiXCR to the 5' RACE reads. The sample records 540,000 or so distinct CDR3 sequences, 25% to 30% being singletons. Specimen: blood. The receptors derive from a woman in her seventies in good health. Each CDR3 is given with its conserved first and last residue. The order of the fields is J gene, clone size, D gene, V gene, CDR3 protein, CDR3 DNA. A D gene is named only where the DNA matches it firmly. Clone size appears in some rows only: once, few, many, or a class for an expanded clone.

>TRBJ2-3|few|TRBD2|TRBV9
CASSVEERGENTDTQYF
TGTGCCAGCAGCGTAGAGGAACGGGGGGAAAACACAGATACGCAGTATTTT
>TRBJ2-3|NA|NA|TRBV12-3/TRBV12-4
CASSSGGRTDTQYF
TGCGCCAGCAGCTCCGGGGGACGCACAGATACGCAGTATTTT
>TRBJ1-4|NA|TRBD1|TRBV7-2
CASSLPQGATEKLFF
TGTGCCAGCAGCTTACCACAGGGGGCGACTGAAAAACTGTTTTTT
>TRBJ1-1|few|NA|TRBV11-2
CASSLGLVAQQVEAFF
TGTGCCAGCAGCTTAGGTCTCGTCGCCCAACAGGTGGAGGCTTTCTTT
>TRBJ1-1|few|NA|TRBV7-2
CASSSGTNTEAFF
TGTGCCAGCAGCTCCGGGACAAACACTGAAGCTTTCTTT
>TRBJ2-5|few|TRBD1|TRBV10-3
CAISEGQGARETQYF
TGTGCCATCAGTGAGGGACAGGGGGCCCGGGAGACCCAGTACTTC
>TRBJ1-1|few|NA|TRBV6-5
CASSYGGGTEAFF
TGTGCCAGCAGTTACGGGGGGGGCACTGAAGCTTTCTTT
>TRBJ1-1|few|NA|TRBV7-9
CASSLDGGRGAEAFF
TGTGCCAGCAGCTTAGACGGGGGGCGAGGGGCTGAAGCTTTCTTT
>TRBJ2-7|NA|TRBD2|TRBV7-3
CASSLTASGTSGGPGDEQYF
TGTGCCAGCAGCTTAACAGCCTCCGGGACTAGCGGGGGCCCTGGAGACGAGCAGTACTTC
>TRBJ2-1|NA|NA|TRBV25-1
CASSGTSPLGAYNEQFF
TGTGCCAGCAGTGGAACCAGCCCCCTCGGTGCCTACAATGAGCAGTTCTTC
>TRBJ2-5|few|TRBD2|TRBV7-8
CASSRDYAQETQYF
TGTGCCAGCAGCCGGGACTACGCCCAAGAGACCCAGTACTTC